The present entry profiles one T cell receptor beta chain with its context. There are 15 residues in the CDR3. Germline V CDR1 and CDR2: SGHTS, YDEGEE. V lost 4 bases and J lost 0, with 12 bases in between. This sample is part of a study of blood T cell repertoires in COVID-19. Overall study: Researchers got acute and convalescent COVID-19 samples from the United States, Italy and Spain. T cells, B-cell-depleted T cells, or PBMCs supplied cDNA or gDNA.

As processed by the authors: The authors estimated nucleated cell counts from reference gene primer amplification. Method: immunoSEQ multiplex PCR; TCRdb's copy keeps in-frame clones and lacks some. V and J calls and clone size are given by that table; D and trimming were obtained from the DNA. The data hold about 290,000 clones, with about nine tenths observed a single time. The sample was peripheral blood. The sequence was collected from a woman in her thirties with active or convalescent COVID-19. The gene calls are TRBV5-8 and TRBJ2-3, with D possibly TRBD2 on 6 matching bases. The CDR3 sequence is CASSPGLLSTDTQYF. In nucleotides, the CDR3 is TGTGCCAGCAGCCCGGGACTTCTGAGCACAGATACGCAGTATTTT.